Following are 10 T cell receptor beta chains from one sample sequenced in a study of technical replicates of blood from several donors (dated by TCRdb to 2016 to 2017). Library preparation used the immunoSEQ multiplex PCR assay. TCRdb retrieved this table from immuneACCESS and kept in-frame rearrangements only. Not all clones are present; in checked studies, unresolved V genes account for under half, and no reason is known for the remainder. Counted in this sample were 60,000 to 90,000 clones; 97% of them appeared once. About 0.29% of the sample rests with the top ten. The sequencing sample was made of T cells isolated from PBMCs. The source is a human donor in good health.

The chain is built from TRBV7-6 and TRBJ2-2; 8 bases are a match to TRBD2. Germline assignment: CDR1 SGHVS and CDR2 FNYEAQ. Losses at the gene ends were 5 bases for V and 6 bases for J; bases not matched to a gene: 8. The length of the CDR3 is 15 residues. Here the CDR3 DNA reads TGTGCCAGCAGCGGGGCGGGACTAGGCCCCGGGGAGCTGTTTTTT. Its protein is CASSGAGLGPGELFF. Variable domain in full (rest from reference TRBV7-6 and TRBJ2-2): GAGVSQSPRYKVTKRGQDVALRCDPISGHVSLYWYRQALGQGPEFLTYFNYEAQQDKSGLPNDRFSAERPEGSISTLTIQRTEQRDSAMYRCASSGAGLGPGELFFGEGSRLTVL.

This chain joins TRBV7-2 and TRBJ2-5; TRBD2 is a possible D gene (5 bases). There are 14 residues in the CDR3. Germline CDR1 is SGHTA and CDR2 is FQGNSA. Trimming shortened V by 5 bases and J by 7 bases, and 17 bases separated the two germline ends. The CDR3 DNA reads TGTGCCAGCAGCCCAAGGTTGGCGGGTGCGACCCAGTACTTC. This codes for CASSPRLAGATQYF.

V usage is TRBV19 and J usage is TRBJ2-7; 9 bases match TRBD1. Germline values: CDR1 LNHDA, CDR2 SQIVND (reference sequence). The J segment lost 3 bases and the V segment lost 6 bases, leaving 6 bases of the junction unmatched. This CDR3 region has 14 residues. This chain's CDR3 is CASSDGTGSYEQYF. The CDR3 DNA follows: TGTGCCAGTAGCGACGGGACAGGGAGCTACGAGCAGTACTTC. The variable domain in full, with the rest retrieved from reference TRBV19 and TRBJ2-7, is DGGITQSPKYLFRKEGQNVTLSCEQNLNHDAMYWYRQDPGQGLRLIYYSQIVNDFQKGDIAEGYSVSREKKESFPLTVTSAQKNPTAFYLCASSDGTGSYEQYFGPGTRLTVT.

The chain has TRBV2 and TRBJ2-3; TRBD2 is a possible D gene (5 bases). V was pared by 5 bases and J by 2 bases, with 14 bases between. The CDR3 is 15 amino acids. Germline V gives CDR1 SNHLY, CDR2 FYNNEI. The CDR3 region has the DNA TGTGCCAGCAGTAGGGTGGGAGTGGACACAGATACGCAGTATTTT. As protein: CASSRVGVDTDTQYF.

The chain is built from TRBV19 and TRBJ2-7; 9 nucleotides line up with TRBD1. The CDR3 runs to 16 residues. Germline V gene data show CDR1 as LNHDA and CDR2 as SQIVND (reference sequence). The trim removed 7 bases at V and 3 bases at J, leaving 13 bases unmatched. The CDR3 DNA follows: TGTGCCAGTACCAAAACAGGGGGCCAAGCCCACTACGAGCAGTACTTC. Residues: CASTKTGGQAHYEQYF.

The rearrangement links TRBV5-4 to TRBJ2-3; no reliable D call. This CDR3 contains 11 residues. Trimming left V 7 bases short and J 0 bases short, with 3 bases between. Germline CDR1 reads SGHNT; CDR2 reads YYREEE (reference sequence). The chain's CDR3 is CASSSTDTQYF. DNA for the CDR3: TGTGCCAGCTCTAGCACAGATACGCAGTATTTT.

The genes are TRBV23-1 and TRBJ1-2, with D unclear. TRBV23-1 is labeled an ORF, and its function is uncertain. Trimming removed 4 bases from V and 2 bases from J, with 11 bases in between. The CDR3 runs to 14 residues. Here the CDR3 reads CASSPEHSNYGYTF. Here the CDR3 DNA reads TGCGCCAGCAGTCCGGAGCACTCAAACTATGGCTACACCTTC.

The V and J genes are TRBV19 and TRBJ1-4; 7 nucleotides match TRBD1. The CDR3 is 15 amino acids. Trimming at V came to 5 bases and at J to 8 bases, leaving 11 bases not matched to a gene. Germline-derived CDR1 and CDR2 are LNHDA and SQIVND (reference sequence). The CDR3 reads CASSLVGQLGEKLFF. DNA for the CDR3: TGTGCCAGTAGTCTGGTGGGACAGTTAGGGGAAAAACTGTTTTTT.

This clone showed up just once. The chain couples TRBV5-1 to TRBJ1-1; 11 bases map to TRBD1. J was trimmed by 3 bases and V by 4 bases; bases with no gene match: 17. Germline assignment: CDR1 SGHRS and CDR2 YFSETQ. This CDR3 comprises 19 residues. The CDR3 DNA reads as TGCGCCAGCAGCAAAGGACAGGGGGCGCCCCCTGTTCGGGACACTGAAGCTTTCTTT. Its translation is CASSKGQGAPPVRDTEAFF.

The chain couples TRBV6-1 to TRBJ1-2, with a possible D match to TRBD1 (5 bases). Looked up from germline, CDR1 is MNHNS and CDR2 is SASEGT. V was pared by 6 bases and J by 8 bases, with 19 bases between. This CDR3 region has 14 residues. DNA for the CDR3: TGTGCCAGCAGACCCAGGGTAGGAGGGTGGGGCTACACCTTC. This translates into CASRPRVGGWGYTF.